The 25 T cell receptor beta chains in this list originate from one sample, sequenced in a study of blood T cell repertoires in COVID-19. The assay was immunoSEQ multiplex PCR, and TCRdb's table has in-frame clones only and misses some. The sample includes approximately 160,000 clones, around 84% seen only once; the top ten take approximately 18%. Sequencing was done on a sample of peripheral blood. These receptors originate from an elderly woman with acute or convalescent COVID-19.

The genes are TRBV20-1 and TRBJ2-1; D perhaps matches TRBD2 (5 bases). The germline V gene has CDR1 DFQATT and CDR2 SNEGSKA (reference sequence). The CDR3 runs to 11 residues. The CDR3 DNA reads as TGCAGCCCCGGGAACTACAATGAGCAGTTCTTC. Its translation: CSPGNYNEQFF.

This sequence joins TRBV25-1 and TRBJ1-1; no clear D. With 6 bases removed from V and 2 bases from J, the gap between germline ends came to 13 bases. Germline CDR1 reads MGHDK; CDR2 reads SYGVNS. CDR3 size: 14 residues. The CDR3 region is CASSPTTHNTEAFF. Here the CDR3 DNA reads TGTGCCAGCAGCCCCACAACCCATAACACTGAAGCTTTCTTT.

This chain links TRBV15 with TRBJ2-1; D is perhaps TRBD2 (6 bases). CDR1 LNHNV and CDR2 YYDKDF come from the germline V gene (reference sequence). This CDR3 is 15 amino acids long. Trimming cost V 4 bases and J 9 bases, with 19 bases left between them. CDR3 DNA: TGTGCCACCAGCATCAGTCCCCTAGACGGGAGTGAGCAGTTCTTC. Amino acids: CATSISPLDGSEQFF.

The chain has TRBV2 and TRBJ1-6; no definite D call. CDR1 SNHLY and CDR2 FYNNEI come from the germline V gene. Between the trimmed V and J ends, which lost 3 bases and 6 bases, there was a span of 6 bases. There are 13 residues in the CDR3. CDR3 loop: CASSEGGNSPLHF. The DNA for the CDR3 is TGTGCCAGCAGTGAGGGAGGTAATTCACCCCTCCACTTT.

The rearrangement links TRBV20-1 to TRBJ2-2; 7 positions agree with TRBD2. Germline lookup yields CDR1 DFQATT and CDR2 SNEGSKA (reference sequence). J gave up 6 bases and V 3 bases, and 13 bases lay outside the gene matches. CDR3 length: 16 amino acids. CDR3 nucleotide sequence: TGCAGTGCTAGTCTGGGCGGGAGTATGGGCGCCGGGGAGCTGTTTTTT. Protein product: CSASLGGSMGAGELFF.

CDR3 residues: CASSPPSSGGYTF. The CDR3 nucleotides read TGTGCCAGCTCACCACCGAGTTCGGGGGGCTACACCTTC. This sequence joins TRBV18 and TRBJ1-2; no reliable D call. V was trimmed by 0 bases and J by 8 bases, leaving 10 bases between them. The CDR3 contains 13 residues. Looked up from germline, CDR1 is KGHSH and CDR2 is LQKENI.

The chain couples TRBV24-1 to TRBJ2-3; D remains unclear. CDR3 length equals 14 residues. Trimming removed 4 bases from V and 2 bases from J, with 9 bases in between. Germline CDR1 is KGHDR and CDR2 is SFDVKD. The CDR3: CATSEPAVTDTQYF. The CDR3 nucleotides read TGTGCCACCAGTGAACCCGCAGTCACAGATACGCAGTATTTT.

The chain combines TRBV10-1 with TRBJ1-4; D ambiguous. Germline V gene sequence: CDR1 WNHNN, CDR2 SYGVQD (reference sequence). V shed 5 bases and J shed 3 bases, with 10 bases lying between them. The CDR3 sequence is 14 residues long. The CDR3 loop is CASSRTSANEKLFF. The CDR3 coding sequence is TGCGCCAGCAGTCGGACTTCGGCTAATGAAAAACTGTTTTTT.

The V and J genes are TRBV7-3 and TRBJ1-2, with TRBD1 matching over 7 bases. The junction had 5 bases not matched to a gene; V was cut back by 2 bases and J by 8 bases. Germline V CDR1 and CDR2: SGHTA, FQGTGA. There are 13 residues in the CDR3. CDR3 residues: CASSLGQGGGYTF. Written as DNA, the CDR3 is TGTGCCAGCAGCTTAGGGCAGGGGGGAGGCTACACCTTC.

This clone was seen only once. The chain has TRBV19 and TRBJ2-7, with no clear D. The V gene lost 6 bases and the J gene lost 0 bases, with 3 bases spanning the gap. Germline loops: CDR1 LNHDA, CDR2 SQIVND (reference sequence). The CDR3 loop spans 11 amino acids. This chain's CDR3 is CASSNSYEQYF. The CDR3 bases are TGTGCCAGTAGCAACTCCTACGAGCAGTACTTC.

The V call is TRBV2, the J call TRBJ2-3, with TRBD2 identical over 8 bases. The length of the CDR3 is 15 residues. The V segment lost 7 bases and the J segment 4 bases; nucleotides outside the gene matches: 10. The germline gives CDR1 SNHLY, CDR2 FYNNEI. CDR3 protein: CASKTRGGSSDTQYF. CDR3 sequence (DNA): TGTGCCAGCAAAACCCGGGGGGGCTCGTCAGATACGCAGTATTTT. The whole variable domain, remainder taken from reference TRBV2 and TRBJ2-3, is EPEVTQTPSHQVTQMGQEVILRCVPISNHLYFYWYRQILGQKVEFLVSFYNNEISEKSEIFDDQFSVERPDGSNFTLKIRSTKLEDSAMYFCASKTRGGSSDTQYFGPGTRLTVL.

The gene calls are TRBV5-4 and TRBJ1-3; 7 nucleotides align to TRBD1. The V gene's germline CDR1 is SGHNT and CDR2 YYREEE (reference sequence). V was pared by 4 bases and J by 0 bases, with 10 bases of the junction left unmatched. This CDR3 is 17 amino acids long. CDR3 sequence (DNA): TGTGCCAGCAGCCCCCGGACAGGCAGCCCCTCTGGAAACACCATATATTTT. Protein sequence: CASSPRTGSPSGNTIYF.

The chain uses TRBV28 and TRBJ1-5; D remains ambiguous. The V and J ends lost 10 bases and 3 bases respectively, with 16 bases between them. Germline loops: CDR1 MDHEN, CDR2 SYDVKM. The CDR3 runs 14 residues. DNA of the CDR3: TGTGCCACCCAGGAAGTGGGCCCCAATCAGCCCCAGCATTTT. As protein: CATQEVGPNQPQHF.

The chain has TRBV6-5 and TRBJ2-5; 9 bases agree with TRBD2. From germline, CDR1 is MNHEY and CDR2 SVGAGI. V was pared by 5 bases and J by 9 bases, with 13 bases of the junction left unmatched. The CDR3 covers 15 residues. CDR3: CASSTLAGATEAQYF. DNA for the CDR3: TGTGCCAGCAGTACCTTAGCGGGGGCCACGGAGGCCCAGTACTTC.

CDR3 residues: CASSPRNLREKTEAFF. CDR3 DNA sequence: TGTGCCAGCAGCCCCCGAAATCTGAGGGAAAAAACTGAAGCTTTCTTT. The chain couples TRBV7-2 to TRBJ1-1; unclear D gene. V gave up 5 bases and J gave up 5 bases, with 21 bases separating them. Germline CDR1 is SGHTA and CDR2 is FQGNSA. The CDR3 is made up of 16 amino acids. The whole variable domain, filled in from reference TRBV7-2 and TRBJ1-1, reads GAGVSQSPSNKVTEKGKDVELRCDPISGHTALYWYRQSLGQGLEFLIYFQGNSAPDKSGLPSDRFSAERTGGSVSTLTIQRTQQEDSAVYLCASSPRNLREKTEAFFGQGTRLTVV.

This chain connects TRBV4-1 to TRBJ2-3, with TRBD2 matching over 8 bases. This CDR3 is built from 17 residues. The V segment lost 4 bases and the J segment 1 base; nucleotides outside the gene matches: 10. Germline V gene lookup returns CDR1 MGHRA and CDR2 YSYEKL. Here the CDR3 reads CASSLVGAGGGTDTQYF. For the CDR3, the DNA is TGCGCCAGCAGCCTTGTTGGGGCGGGGGGCGGCACAGATACGCAGTATTTT.

The gene calls are TRBV7-2 and TRBJ1-5, with 10 positions matching TRBD1. CDR1 is SGHTA, CDR2 FQGNSA, per germline. CDR3 length equals 15 residues. Trimming took 4 bases from V and 6 from J; bases not matched to a gene: 6. In DNA form, the CDR3 reads TGTGCCAGCAGCTCGACAGGGGGCTTAGCTCAGCCCCAGCATTTT. Its translation: CASSSTGGLAQPQHF.

The chain links TRBV18 to TRBJ2-7; TRBD2 is a possible D gene (5 bases). Germline CDR1 KGHSH, CDR2 LQKENI. V lost 3 bases, J lost 0 bases, and 12 bases lay in between. The CDR3 has 15 residues. CDR3: CASSPTIHSSYEQYF. The CDR3 coding sequence is TGTGCCAGCTCACCGACTATCCACAGCTCCTACGAGCAGTACTTC. Full variable domain (outside the CDR3, taken from reference TRBV18 and TRBJ2-7): NAGVMQNPRHLVRRRGQEARLRCSPMKGHSHVYWYRQLPEEGLKFMVYLQKENIIDESGMPKERFSAEFPKEGPSILRIQQVVRGDSAAYFCASSPTIHSSYEQYFGPGTRLTVT.

The chain is built from TRBV5-1 and TRBJ2-5, with D possibly being TRBD1 (6 bases). From germline, CDR1 is SGHRS and CDR2 YFSETQ. Between the trimmed V and J ends, which lost 4 bases and 5 bases, there was a span of 15 bases. This CDR3 contains 14 residues. This CDR3 is CASSEQGRGETQYF. The CDR3 DNA reads TGCGCCAGCAGCGAACAGGGAAGGGGTGAGACCCAGTACTTC.

The genes are TRBV4-2 and TRBJ2-7; 8 positions agree with TRBD2. Germline V gene lookup returns CDR1 LGHNA and CDR2 YNFKEQ. V shed 0 bases, J shed 6 bases, and the junction held 13 bases outside the gene matches. This CDR3 region has 17 residues. CDR3: CASSQDPGGGLLGEQYF. Here the CDR3 DNA reads TGTGCCAGCAGCCAAGATCCCGGGGGGGGACTCCTAGGCGAGCAGTACTTC.

The chain carries TRBV10-3 and TRBJ1-1, with a tentative D call TRBD1 (6 bases). This CDR3 is 12 amino acids long. V was trimmed by 7 bases and J by 8 bases, leaving 14 bases between them. CDR1 and CDR2 (germline): ENHRY, SYGVKD. The CDR3 DNA is TGTGCCATCACCTCCGACAGGAACGAAGCTTTCTTT. This encodes CAITSDRNEAFF.

The rearrangement links TRBV7-9 to TRBJ2-1, with D possibly TRBD2 on 5 matching bases. The germline V gene has CDR1 SEHNR and CDR2 FQNEAQ (reference sequence). The CDR3 extends over 14 amino acids. Trimming pared 5 bases from V and 8 bases from J, leaving 16 bases between. Here the CDR3 DNA reads TGTGCCAGCAGCCCACTTTGGTCCGGGGATGAGCAGTTCTTC. Translation gives CASSPLWSGDEQFF.

J is TRBJ2-3 and V is TRBV7-9; D is perhaps TRBD1 (6 bases). The CDR3 loop spans 15 amino acids. Germline V CDR1 and CDR2: SEHNR, FQNEAQ (reference sequence). Trimming cost V 5 bases and J 2 bases, with 14 bases left between them. Here the CDR3 reads CASSPRQDFTDTQYF. Here the CDR3 DNA reads TGTGCCAGCAGCCCCCGACAGGATTTCACAGATACGCAGTATTTT.

The chain joins TRBV7-2 to TRBJ2-3, with D possibly being TRBD2 (5 bases). The V gene lost 5 bases and the J gene lost 2 bases, with 20 bases spanning the gap. CDR3 length equals 17 residues. CDR1 is SGHTA, CDR2 FQGNSA, per germline. The CDR3 nucleotides are TGTGCCAGCAGCGCATTAGGGCCGGGGTTGCTCACAGATACGCAGTATTTT. This sequence encodes CASSALGPGLLTDTQYF.

The chain employs TRBV5-1 and TRBJ1-1; possible D gene TRBD1, 6 bases. CDR1 is SGHRS, CDR2 YFSETQ, per germline. The CDR3 has 13 residues. The V and J ends lost 3 bases and 1 base respectively, with 7 bases between them. DNA for the CDR3: TGCGCCAGCAGCTCACAGGGGAACACTGAAGCTTTCTTT. It yields the protein CASSSQGNTEAFF.